The 23 T cell receptor beta chains in this list originate from one sample, sequenced in a study of response to subunit inactivated influenza vaccine. TCRdb re-called the RT-PCR reads with MiXCR, one entry per CDR3 protein. The table lists around 490,000 distinct CDR3 sequences, 6.5% to 8% of them singletons. This specimen consisted of PBMCs from blood, obtained 23 to 25 months after vaccination. These receptors all come from a man aged 45-69 years who received an inactivated influenza vaccine.

V and J are TRBV11-2 and TRBJ1-2; D not certain. Germline-derived CDR1 and CDR2 are SGHAT and FQNNGV. The CDR3 spans 17 residues. The V gene lost 5 bases and the J gene lost 1 base, with 20 bases spanning the gap. In DNA, the CDR3 is TGTGCCAGCAGCCAACTAGACCATGGAAGAAATAACTATGGCTACACCTTC. Its protein is CASSQLDHGRNNYGYTF.

This clonotype has at least ten counts. The chain employs TRBV2 and TRBJ2-2; no firm D call. V shed 8 bases and J shed 5 bases, with 3 bases lying between them. The length of the CDR3 is 10 residues. Per germline, CDR1 SNHLY and CDR2 FYNNEI. CDR3 DNA: TGTGCCAGCGGGACCGGGGAGCTGTTTTTT. Translating it yields CASGTGELFF. The complete variable domain, with remaining parts taken from reference TRBV2 and TRBJ2-2, reads EPEVTQTPSHQVTQMGQEVILRCVPISNHLYFYWYRQILGQKVEFLVSFYNNEISEKSEIFDDQFSVERPDGSNFTLKIRSTKLEDSAMYFCASGTGELFFGEGSRLTVL.

In the case of this clonotype: This could be a read error, since a much larger clone is one nucleotide away. The chain links TRBV3-1 to TRBJ1-5, with 8 bases matching TRBD1. Germline V gives CDR1 LGHDT, CDR2 YNNKEL (reference sequence). V was pared by 6 bases and J by 7 bases, with 5 bases of the junction left unmatched. The CDR3 consists of 13 residues. In DNA, the CDR3 is TGTGCCAGCAGAATGACAGGGGTACAGCCCCAGCATTTT. Translation gives CASRMTGVQPQHF.

This clonotype was counted between two and nine times. The chain recombines TRBV20-1 with TRBJ2-3; D is unclear. From germline, CDR1 is DFQATT and CDR2 SNEGSKA (reference sequence). Trimming removed 0 bases at V and 5 bases at J, with 12 bases between. This CDR3 comprises 14 residues. In nucleotides, the CDR3 is TGCAGTGCTAGAGAAGGCTCGTGGGAAGATACGCAGTATTTT. Translated: CSAREGSWEDTQYF.

The V gene is TRBV10-3, the J gene TRBJ2-3, with 7 bases fitting TRBD2. The V segment lost 0 bases and the J segment 3 bases; nucleotides outside the gene matches: 9. The CDR3 totals 17 residues. Per germline, CDR1 ENHRY and CDR2 SYGVKD. The CDR3 coding sequence is TGTGCCATCAGTGAGTCGAGGCTAGCGGAGGGTACAGATACGCAGTATTTT. Translating gives CAISESRLAEGTDTQYF.

This clonotype turned up a few times. This chain uses TRBV3-1 with TRBJ2-1; TRBD2 agrees at 7 bases. The CDR3 is 16 amino acids. V lost 3 bases and J lost 6; bases outside the gene matches: 11. Per germline, CDR1 LGHDT and CDR2 YNNKEL (reference sequence). CDR3 sequence: CASSQGGGRALNEQFF. DNA of the CDR3: TGTGCCAGCAGCCAGGGGGGAGGGAGGGCCCTCAATGAGCAGTTCTTC.

This clonotype was seen at least ten times. This chain connects TRBV5-1 to TRBJ2-7; TRBD1 agrees at 7 bases. Germline loops: CDR1 SGHRS, CDR2 YFSETQ. V was pared by 1 base and J by 2 bases, with 6 bases of the junction left unmatched. The CDR3 spans 15 residues. For the CDR3, the DNA is TGCGCCAGCAGCTTGACAGGGGTTAACCCCTACGAGCAGTACTTC. Translation gives CASSLTGVNPYEQYF.

This clonotype was seen at least ten times. The V and J genes are TRBV20-1 and TRBJ2-1; 8 bases match TRBD2. The CDR3 is made up of 15 amino acids. After removal of 5 bases from V and 5 bases from J, the junction contained 11 bases not matched to a gene. CDR1 and CDR2 from the germline V gene are DFQATT and SNEGSKA (reference sequence). The CDR3 bases are TGCAGTGCTTACCCCTTATCGGGGGGGCACAATGAGCAGTTCTTC. Its protein product is CSAYPLSGGHNEQFF.

The V and J genes are TRBV23-1 and TRBJ1-6; TRBD1 matches at 7 bases. TRBV23-1 is identified as an open reading frame with a role that is uncertain. The V and J ends lost 6 bases and 4 bases, in that order; junction bases with no gene match: 6. The CDR3 has 15 residues. Here the CDR3 reads CASSCRDRYNSPLHF. DNA of the CDR3: TGCGCCAGCAGCTGCCGGGACAGATATAATTCACCCCTCCACTTT.

The J gene is TRBJ2-7, the V gene TRBV4-2; the D gene is possibly TRBD1 (5 bases). The V gene lost 0 bases and the J gene lost 3 bases, with 9 bases spanning the gap. Germline-derived CDR1 and CDR2 are LGHNA and YNFKEQ. The CDR3 spans 14 residues. The CDR3 protein is CASSQDRANYEQYF. The CDR3 region has the DNA TGTGCCAGCAGCCAAGACAGGGCCAACTACGAGCAGTACTTC.

This clonotype was recorded a few times. The rearrangement uses TRBV7-2 and TRBJ2-1; D is possibly TRBD2 (6 bases). The CDR3 sequence is 15 residues long. Trimming took off 5 bases at V and 9 bases at J, with 20 bases between the two ends. Germline V gene sequence: CDR1 SGHTA, CDR2 FQGNSA. This CDR3 reads CASSPRSGEAVEQFF. CDR3 DNA: TGTGCCAGCAGCCCCCGTTCGGGGGAGGCCGTTGAGCAGTTCTTC.

This clonotype appeared many times. The chain uses TRBV6-5 and TRBJ2-7; 11 bases map to TRBD2. CDR1 and CDR2 (germline): MNHEY, SVGAGI. Germline trimming cut 4 bases from V and 2 bases from J; bases unmatched to any gene: 1. CDR3 size: 14 residues. The CDR3 DNA reads TGTGCCAGCAGTTCGGGACTAGCGGCCTACGAGCAGTACTTC. Protein: CASSSGLAAYEQYF.

This clonotype was recorded many times. V usage is TRBV18 and J usage is TRBJ2-7; D remains unclear. V was trimmed by 3 bases and J by 0 bases, leaving 9 bases between them. CDR3 length equals 14 residues. CDR1 and CDR2 from the germline V gene are KGHSH and LQKENI. In DNA, the CDR3 is TGTGCCAGCTCACCCCGCGAATTCTCCTACGAGCAGTACTTC. Translating gives CASSPREFSYEQYF. Together with reference TRBV18 and TRBJ2-7, the CDR3 gives the full variable domain: NAGVMQNPRHLVRRRGQEARLRCSPMKGHSHVYWYRQLPEEGLKFMVYLQKENIIDESGMPKERFSAEFPKEGPSILRIQQVVRGDSAAYFCASSPREFSYEQYFGPGTRLTVT.

In its sample, this clonotype was seen a few times. The chain joins TRBV7-2 to TRBJ1-4; D remains ambiguous. CDR1 and CDR2 (germline): SGHTA, FQGNSA. Trimming stripped 5 bases from V and 8 bases from J, with 12 bases between. The CDR3 sequence is 13 residues long. The DNA of the CDR3 is TGTGCCAGCAGCCAACGGGCTTCAGAAAAACTGTTTTTT. Its translation is CASSQRASEKLFF.

This clonotype showed up just a few times. The chain combines TRBV7-2 with TRBJ2-1, with TRBD2 matching 8 bases. Germline trimming cut 3 bases from V and 7 bases from J; bases unmatched to any gene: 8. Germline values: CDR1 SGHTA, CDR2 FQGNSA. The CDR3 length is 15 residues. The CDR3 here is CASSFLAGQRNEQFF. Written as DNA, the CDR3 is TGTGCCAGCAGCTTCCTAGCGGGCCAGAGGAATGAGCAGTTCTTC.

This clonotype was counted only a few times. The gene calls are TRBV6-5 and TRBJ1-2; 7 positions match TRBD1. The V and J ends lost 2 bases and 4 bases, in that order; junction bases with no gene match: 1. CDR1 is MNHEY and CDR2 is SVGAGI in the germline V gene. The CDR3 contains 13 residues. Here the CDR3 DNA reads TGTGCCAGCAGTTACCGGGACAGCTATGGCTACACCTTC. Protein product: CASSYRDSYGYTF.

The J gene is TRBJ2-7, the V gene TRBV29-1, with D hard to call. V lost 4 bases and J 3 bases, leaving 7 bases between the germline ends. CDR3 length: 11 amino acids. Germline V CDR1 and CDR2: SQVTM, ANQGSEA. DNA for the CDR3: TGCAGCGTTGTGAAGGGCTACGAGCAGTACTTC. This encodes CSVVKGYEQYF.

This clonotype was picked up many times. This chain uses TRBV5-1 with TRBJ2-2; TRBD1 matches at 9 bases. This CDR3 is built from 14 residues. CDR1 and CDR2 from the germline V gene are SGHRS and YFSETQ. V gave up 4 bases and J gave up 3 bases; unmatched junction bases: 1. This CDR3 is CASSRDRDTGELFF. As DNA, the CDR3 is TGCGCCAGCAGCCGGGACAGGGACACCGGGGAGCTGTTTTTT.

This clonotype was observed many times. The chain joins TRBV20-1 to TRBJ2-3; D uncertain. In germline, CDR1 is DFQATT, CDR2 SNEGSKA (reference sequence). The germline V and J ends were trimmed by 6 bases and 3 bases, with 10 bases remaining between them. The CDR3 is 12 residues long. The CDR3 protein is CSAPVGTDTQYF. CDR3 sequence (DNA): TGCAGTGCCCCTGTGGGGACAGATACGCAGTATTTT.

This clonotype was detected only a few times. The V call is TRBV20-1, the J call TRBJ1-5, with a possible D match to TRBD1 (5 bases). The CDR3 has 14 amino acids. Germline V gives CDR1 DFQATT, CDR2 SNEGSKA (reference sequence). Trimming removed 2 bases from V and 0 bases from J, with 8 bases in between. CDR3 bases: TGCAGTGCTAGATTCCAGGGTAGCAATCAGCCCCAGCATTTT. Its protein product is CSARFQGSNQPQHF.

V usage is TRBV9 and J usage is TRBJ2-7; TRBD2 aligns across 9 bases. After removal of 0 bases from V and 4 bases from J, the junction contained 5 bases not matched to a gene. Germline lookup yields CDR1 SGDLS and CDR2 YYNGEE. This CDR3 comprises 15 residues. CDR3 sequence (DNA): TGTGCCAGCAGCGTAGAACCGGGACTAGCTTACGAGCAGTACTTC. As protein: CASSVEPGLAYEQYF.

The rearrangement uses TRBV2 and TRBJ2-5, with 9 bases aligning to TRBD2. V shed 7 bases and J 5 bases; nucleotides not matched to a gene: 5. Germline CDR1 and CDR2: SNHLY and FYNNEI. The CDR3 is 13 residues long. The DNA for the CDR3 is TGTGCCAGCACGGCTAGCGGGAAGGAGACCCAGTACTTC. It translates to CASTASGKETQYF.

There are a few counts of this clonotype. The chain recombines TRBV20-1 with TRBJ1-1, with no clear D. The germline V and J ends were trimmed by 3 bases and 7 bases, with 15 bases remaining between them. Germline V CDR1 and CDR2: DFQATT, SNEGSKA (reference sequence). The CDR3 runs 13 residues. DNA for the CDR3: TGCAGTGCTAGGGTTCCCCCTGGGGATGAAGCTTTCTTT. Translating gives CSARVPPGDEAFF.